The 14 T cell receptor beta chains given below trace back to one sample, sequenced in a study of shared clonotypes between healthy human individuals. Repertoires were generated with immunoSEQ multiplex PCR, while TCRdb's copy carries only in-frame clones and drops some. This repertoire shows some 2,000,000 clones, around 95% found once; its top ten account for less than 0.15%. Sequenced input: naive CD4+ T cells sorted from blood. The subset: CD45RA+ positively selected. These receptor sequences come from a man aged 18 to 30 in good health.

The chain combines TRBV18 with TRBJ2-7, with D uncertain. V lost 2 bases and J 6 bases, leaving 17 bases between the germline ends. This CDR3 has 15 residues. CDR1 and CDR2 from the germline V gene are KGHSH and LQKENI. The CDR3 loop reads CASSPVLTPPFEQYF. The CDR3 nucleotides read TGTGCCAGCTCACCAGTTCTGACTCCTCCCTTCGAGCAGTACTTC.

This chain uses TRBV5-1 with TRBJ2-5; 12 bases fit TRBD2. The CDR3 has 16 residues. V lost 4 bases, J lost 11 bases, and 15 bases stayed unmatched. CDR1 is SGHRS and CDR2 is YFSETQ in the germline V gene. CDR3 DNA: TGCGCCAGCAGCCCTTCGACTAGCGGGAGTGAGAGGGGGCAGTACTTC. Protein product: CASSPSTSGSERGQYF. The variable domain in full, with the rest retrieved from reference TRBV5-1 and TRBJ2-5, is KAGVTQTPRYLIKTRGQQVTLSCSPISGHRSVSWYQQTPGQGLQFLFEYFSETQRNKGNFPGRFSGRQFSNSRSEMNVSTLELGDSALYLCASSPSTSGSERGQYFGPGTRLLVL.

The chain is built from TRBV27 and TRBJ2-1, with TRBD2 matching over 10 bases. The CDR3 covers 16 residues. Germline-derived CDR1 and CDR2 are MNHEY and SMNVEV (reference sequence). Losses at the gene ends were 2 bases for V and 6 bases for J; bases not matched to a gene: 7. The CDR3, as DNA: TGTGCCAGCAGTTTACGGCTAGCGGGGGAACGCAATGAGCAGTTCTTC. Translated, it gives CASSLRLAGERNEQFF.

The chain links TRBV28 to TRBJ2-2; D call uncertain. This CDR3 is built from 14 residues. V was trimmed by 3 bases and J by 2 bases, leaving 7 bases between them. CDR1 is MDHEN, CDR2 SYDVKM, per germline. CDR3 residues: CASSFYPNTGELFF. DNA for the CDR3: TGTGCCAGCAGTTTCTATCCCAACACCGGGGAGCTGTTTTTT. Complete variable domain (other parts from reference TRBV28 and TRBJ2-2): DVKVTQSSRYLVKRTGEKVFLECVQDMDHENMFWYRQDPGLGLRLIYFSYDVKMKEKGDIPEGYSVSREKKERFSLILESASTNQTSMYLCASSFYPNTGELFFGEGSRLTVL.

The CDR3 nucleotides read TGCGCCAGCAGCCAAGAGGGGGGGGCGACCTTTGAGACCCAGTACTTC. It encodes CASSQEGGATFETQYF. The chain couples TRBV4-1 to TRBJ2-5, with D possibly TRBD2 on 7 matching bases. The CDR3 loop spans 16 amino acids. From germline, CDR1 is MGHRA and CDR2 YSYEKL. V was cut by 0 bases and J by 5 bases, with 16 bases left in between.

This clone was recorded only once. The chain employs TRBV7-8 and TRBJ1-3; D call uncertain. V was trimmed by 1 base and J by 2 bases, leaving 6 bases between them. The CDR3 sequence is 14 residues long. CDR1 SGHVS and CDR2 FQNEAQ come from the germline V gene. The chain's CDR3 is CASSLGSPGNTIYF. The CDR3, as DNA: TGTGCCAGCAGCTTAGGCAGTCCTGGAAACACCATATATTTT.

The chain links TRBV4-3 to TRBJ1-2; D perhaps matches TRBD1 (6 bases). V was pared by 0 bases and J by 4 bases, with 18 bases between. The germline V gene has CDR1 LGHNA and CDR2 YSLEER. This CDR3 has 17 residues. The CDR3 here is CASSQDLGTPAVYGYTF. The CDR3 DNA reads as TGCGCCAGCAGCCAAGATCTTGGGACACCAGCCGTCTATGGCTACACCTTC.

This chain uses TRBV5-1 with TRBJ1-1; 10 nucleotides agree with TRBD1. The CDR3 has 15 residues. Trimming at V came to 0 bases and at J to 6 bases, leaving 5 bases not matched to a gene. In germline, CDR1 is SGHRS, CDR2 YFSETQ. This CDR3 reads CASSLGPGQGAEAFF. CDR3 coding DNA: TGCGCCAGCAGCTTGGGCCCCGGACAGGGGGCTGAAGCTTTCTTT.

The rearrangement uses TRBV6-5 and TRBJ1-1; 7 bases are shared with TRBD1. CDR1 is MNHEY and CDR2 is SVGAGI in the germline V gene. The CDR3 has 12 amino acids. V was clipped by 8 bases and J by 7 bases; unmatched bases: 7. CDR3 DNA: TGTGCCAGCTCTGGGGACAGTCTTGAAGCTTTCTTT. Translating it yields CASSGDSLEAFF.

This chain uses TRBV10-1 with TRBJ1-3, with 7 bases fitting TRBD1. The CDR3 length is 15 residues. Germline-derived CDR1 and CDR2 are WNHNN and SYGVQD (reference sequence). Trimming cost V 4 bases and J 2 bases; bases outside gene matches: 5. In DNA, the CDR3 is TGCGCCAGCAGTGCCCAGACAGGGCCTGGAAACACCATATATTTT. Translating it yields CASSAQTGPGNTIYF.

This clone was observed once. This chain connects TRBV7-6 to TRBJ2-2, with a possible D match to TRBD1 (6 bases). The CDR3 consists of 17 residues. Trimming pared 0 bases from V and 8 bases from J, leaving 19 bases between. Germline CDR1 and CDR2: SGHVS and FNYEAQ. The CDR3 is CASSLAAQGIVLGELFF. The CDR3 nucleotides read TGTGCCAGCAGCTTAGCGGCACAGGGAATCGTATTGGGGGAGCTGTTTTTT.

In DNA, the CDR3 is TGTGCCAGCATGACAGGGGATTTCGTCGGGGAGCTGTTTTTT. This translates into CASMTGDFVGELFF. The gene calls are TRBV6-6 and TRBJ2-2; 8 nucleotides match TRBD1. The CDR3 length is 14 residues. Trimming took 7 bases from V and 7 from J; bases not matched to a gene: 8. The germline V gene encodes CDR1 MNHNY and CDR2 SVGAGI (reference sequence).

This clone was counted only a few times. DNA for the CDR3: TGTGCCAGTAGTAACCAGCGGGGCTATGGCTACACCTTC. Its protein is CASSNQRGYGYTF. The J gene is TRBJ1-2, the V gene TRBV19; D unresolved. Germline V gives CDR1 LNHDA, CDR2 SQIVND (reference sequence). There are 13 residues in the CDR3. Trimming left V 4 bases short and J 4 bases short, with 10 bases between.

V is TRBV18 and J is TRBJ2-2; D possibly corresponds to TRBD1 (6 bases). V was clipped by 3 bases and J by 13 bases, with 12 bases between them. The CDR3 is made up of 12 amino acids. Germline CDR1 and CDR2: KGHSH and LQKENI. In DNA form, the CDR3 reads TGTGCCAGCTCACCCACAGGGAAAGGGCTGTTTTTT. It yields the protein CASSPTGKGLFF.